This T cell receptor (beta chain) was recorded in a study of post-analysis software for immune sequencing data. Broader study findings: The five TRBV segments detected at higher frequency in patients than in controls included TRBV5-6, TRBV5-1 and TRBV20-1. Relative to controls, patients with multiple sclerosis showed significantly lower normalized Chao1 diversity. Samples made in the same batch grouped tightly together by F measure.

Germline lookup yields CDR1 MNHNY and CDR2 SVGAGI (reference sequence). With V trimmed by 5 bases and J by 2 bases, 5 bases remained unmatched. The CDR3 totals 15 residues. A word on this clonotype: Its antigen remains unknown.

TCR beta libraries were prepared from cDNA with unique molecular identifiers. Input of roughly 0.95 to 11 million T cells yielded around 460,000 cDNA molecules. A single record per CDR3 protein comes from TCRdb applying MiXCR to the PCR reads. The table lists 650,000 to 900,000 distinct CDR3 sequences, around 46% of them singletons. The sequence derives from a girl aged 5-17 years with multiple sclerosis. The V and J genes are TRBV6-6 and TRBJ2-7; 11 nucleotides agree with TRBD2. The source material was blood. The CDR3 spells CASSPTTSGTYEQYF. CDR3 sequence (DNA): TGTGCCAGCAGTCCGACGACTAGCGGGACCTACGAGCAGTACTTC.